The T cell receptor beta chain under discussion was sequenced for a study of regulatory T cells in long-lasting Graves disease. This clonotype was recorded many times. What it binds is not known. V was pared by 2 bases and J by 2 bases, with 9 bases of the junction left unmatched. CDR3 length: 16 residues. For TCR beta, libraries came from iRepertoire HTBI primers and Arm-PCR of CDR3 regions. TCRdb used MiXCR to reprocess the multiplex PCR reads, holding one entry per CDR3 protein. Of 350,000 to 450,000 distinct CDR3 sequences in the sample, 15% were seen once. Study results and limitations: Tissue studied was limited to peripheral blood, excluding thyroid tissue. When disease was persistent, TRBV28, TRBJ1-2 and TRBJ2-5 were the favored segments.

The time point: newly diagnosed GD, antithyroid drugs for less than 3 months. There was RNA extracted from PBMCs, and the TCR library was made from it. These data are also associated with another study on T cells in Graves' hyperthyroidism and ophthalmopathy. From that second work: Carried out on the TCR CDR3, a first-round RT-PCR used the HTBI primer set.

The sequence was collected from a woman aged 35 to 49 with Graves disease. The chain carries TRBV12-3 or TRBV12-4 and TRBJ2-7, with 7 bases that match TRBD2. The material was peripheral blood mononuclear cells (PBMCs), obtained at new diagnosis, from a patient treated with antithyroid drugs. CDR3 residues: CASSLSGVGGPYEQYF. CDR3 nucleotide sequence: TGTGCCAGCAGTTTATCGGGCGTGGGAGGGCCCTACGAGCAGTACTTC.